The rows below give T cell receptor beta chains drawn from one sample of a study of T-cell memory formation after mild COVID-19. TCRdb passed the 5' RACE reads through MiXCR, listing each CDR3 protein once. The sample lists hundreds of thousands of distinct CDR3 sequences; 20% to 30% were seen once. Specimen: PBMCs or a T cell subset sorted from them (not recorded which). The receptors were sampled from an adult woman who had mild COVID-19 (a few samples of this study predate the infection). Cell type and time point are not known. Each CDR3 is given with its conserved first and last residue. The D gene is left open where the match is weak. Only some rows state a clone size, as once, few, many or a class for expanded clones.

>15|TRBV12-3/TRBV12-4|-|-|TRBJ1-2
TGTGCCAGCAGTTTAGAGGGCGGAATATCCTATGGCTACACCTTC
CASSLEGGISYGYTF
>15|TRBV5-4|few|-|TRBJ2-2
TGTGCCAGCAGCTTGGCCGAGGGTAACACCGGGGAGCTGTTTTTT
CASSLAEGNTGELFF
>16|TRBV6-1|once|TRBD2|TRBJ2-2
TGTGCCAGCAGGCGACTAGCGGGTGACAACACCGGGGAGCTGTTTTTT
CASRRLAGDNTGELFF
>14|TRBV4-2|-|-|TRBJ2-5
TGTGCCAGCAGCCAAGAGCGGACTTCAGAGACCCAGTACTTC
CASSQERTSETQYF
>16|TRBV4-2|-|TRBD1|TRBJ2-2
TGTGCCAGCAGCCGGGACAGGACTTCTAACACCGGGGAGCTGTTTTTT
CASSRDRTSNTGELFF
>16|TRBV2|few|-|TRBJ2-6
TGTGCCAGCAGGAACCGGCTAGCGTCCGGGGCCAACGTCCTGACTTTC
CASRNRLASGANVLTF
>17|TRBV4-2|-|TRBD2|TRBJ2-1
TGTGCCAGCAGCTTCGGTCCTAGGACTAGCTCCTACAATGAGCAGTTCTTC
CASSFGPRTSSYNEQFF
>13|TRBV15|few|-|TRBJ2-7
TGTGCCACCAGCAGGGAGGAGAGTTACGAGCAGTACTTC
CATSREESYEQYF
>14|TRBV4-1|few|-|TRBJ1-5
TGCGCCAGCAGCCTAACAGTGGAGGGTCAGCCCCAGCATTTT
CASSLTVEGQPQHF
>12|TRBV6-1|-|-|TRBJ2-1
TGTGCCAGCAGTGAAGCGAACTATGAGCAGTTCTTC
CASSEANYEQFF
>13|TRBV7-9|-|TRBD1|TRBJ1-5
TGTGCCAGCGGGGGACAGAGCAATCAGCCCCAGCATTTT
CASGGQSNQPQHF
>14|TRBV7-9|few|-|TRBJ1-6
TGTGCCAGCAGCGTGAGCGGGAATAATTCACCCCTCCACTTT
CASSVSGNNSPLHF
>9|TRBV29-1|-|-|TRBJ1-2
TGCAGCGTGACCCCAGCGGGCACCTTC
CSVTPAGTF
>16|TRBV24-1|-|-|TRBJ2-5
TGTGCCACCAGTGATTATCTGCGGGACGGACAAGAGACCCAGTACTTC
CATSDYLRDGQETQYF
>13|TRBV11-2|-|-|TRBJ2-1
TGTGCCAGCAGCTTAGGTCGTCCGGATGAGCAGTTCTTC
CASSLGRPDEQFF
>16|TRBV11-1|-|TRBD2|TRBJ2-1
TGTGCCAGCAGCCCCGGACTAGCGGGGATCCGCAGAGAGCAGTTCTTC
CASSPGLAGIRREQFF
>15|TRBV7-7|-|-|TRBJ2-7
TGTGCCAGCAGCCCTGGGGTTGGGGCCTCCTACGAGCAGTACTTC
CASSPGVGASYEQYF
>16|TRBV7-9|few|TRBD1|TRBJ2-7
TGTGCCAGCAGCTTATTTGACAGGGGCCATTCCTACGAGCAGTACTTC
CASSLFDRGHSYEQYF
>18|TRBV6-2/TRBV6-3|-|TRBD2|TRBJ2-2
TGTGCCAGCAGTTACTCGAGTACTAGCGGGAGAGACACCGGGGAGCTGTTTTTT
CASSYSSTSGRDTGELFF
>16|TRBV7-9|-|-|TRBJ2-3
TGTGCCAGCAGCTTAGCGGTGGACGAACGAAAGGATACGCAGTATTTT
CASSLAVDERKDTQYF
>16|TRBV7-2|-|-|TRBJ2-1
TGTGCCAGCAGCTTCACCGGGACTCACTCCTACAATGAGCAGTTCTTC
CASSFTGTHSYNEQFF
>16|TRBV5-1|-|TRBD2|TRBJ2-7
TGCGCCAGCAGCTTTATAGCGGGAGCCGGAGGGAAGGGGCAGTACTTC
CASSFIAGAGGKGQYF
>13|TRBV6-2/TRBV6-3|-|-|TRBJ1-1
TGTGCCAGCAGTTACCGGGCCTACCTTGAAGCTTTCTTT
CASSYRAYLEAFF
>17|TRBV4-1|-|-|TRBJ2-3
TGCGCCAGCAGCCAAGATGGGATAGCGTCGAGCACAGATACGCAGTATTTT
CASSQDGIASSTDTQYF